This T cell receptor (beta chain) was documented in a study of regulatory T cells in long-lasting Graves disease. General study findings and limits: Persistent disease favored TRBV28, TRBJ1-2 and TRBJ2-5.

Germline-derived CDR1 and CDR2 are SGHVS and FQNEAQ. This CDR3 has 12 residues. Trimming shortened V by 8 bases and J by 3 bases, and 10 bases separated the two germline ends. In building TCR beta libraries, iRepertoire HTBI primers were used together with Arm-PCR of CDR3 regions. TCRdb used MiXCR to reprocess the multiplex PCR reads, holding one entry per CDR3 protein. The profile covers 300,000 or so distinct CDR3 sequences, with about 19% appearing a single time and 25% to 30% taken by the ten largest. About this clonotype itself: Its antigen is undetermined. A much more abundant neighbour one base away suggests this may be a read error. Without the conserved terminal phenylalanine or tryptophan, this CDR3 likely stems from a read error.

Time point specified: persistent/refractory GD, antithyroid drugs over 5 years with positive TRAb. The TCR library was made from RNA extracted from PBMCs. The chain has TRBV7-8 and TRBJ1-1, with D perhaps matching TRBD1 (5 bases). The input for sequencing was peripheral blood mononuclear cells (PBMCs), taken when the disease was refractory, from a patient treated with antithyroid drugs. The TCR sequence derives from a female donor with Graves disease. CDR3 sequence (DNA): TGTGCCAGCGCCAGGGAGTACACTGAAGCTTTCTTA. The encoded protein is CASAREYTEAFL.